This T cell receptor beta chain was profiled in a study of early T cells in non-severe SARS-CoV-2 infection. The germline gives CDR1 SQVTM, CDR2 ANQGSEA. The CDR3 totals 18 residues. Trimming cost V 5 bases and J 1 base; bases outside gene matches: 12. This clonotype was recorded once. The antigen is unknown. Individual cDNA molecules were tagged with unique molecular identifiers, the study reported. TCRdb re-called the 5' RACE reads with MiXCR, one entry per CDR3 protein. The table lists fewer than 65,000 distinct CDR3 sequences, around 8.5% of them singletons, with around 21% in the top ten. General observations from the study: Anti-spike CD8 responses were favored by VDJdb matching, which missed private and CD4 specificities.

The clonotype originates from an adult who was a healthcare worker with PCR-confirmed SARS-CoV-2 infection or an uninfected control (not recorded which). This chain uses TRBV29-1 with TRBJ2-2; 11 bases map to TRBD2. The sequencing sample was made of whole blood. The CDR3 DNA follows: TGCAGCGTTTTTCTAGCGGGGGGCCTGGAGGGGAACACCGGGGAGCTGTTTTTT. Protein product: CSVFLAGGLEGNTGELFF.